A selection of T cell receptor beta chains follows, all from one sample in a study of early T cells in non-severe SARS-CoV-2 infection. TCRdb reanalysed the 5' RACE reads using MiXCR and keeps one entry per CDR3 protein. The sample holds tens of thousands of distinct CDR3 sequences, around 5.6% seen once. Material for sequencing was whole blood. These TCRs come from an adult who was a healthcare worker with PCR-confirmed SARS-CoV-2 infection or an uninfected control (not recorded which). Both conserved end residues are part of each CDR3. D genes are given only for firm matches. Some rows mark clone size as missing; the rest say once, few, many or name a class of expanded clone.

>many|TRBJ2-5|TRBV5-1|-
CASSSLLGSAETQYF
TGCGCCAGCAGCAGTCTACTAGGTTCGGCAGAGACCCAGTACTTC
>many|TRBJ1-5|TRBV6-5|TRBD1
CASRHRRTGWYQPQHF
TGTGCCAGCAGACACCGACGGACAGGATGGTATCAGCCCCAGCATTTT
>many|TRBJ2-1|TRBV5-1|-
CASSKGRGPSSYNEQFF
TGCGCCAGCAGCAAAGGACGGGGGCCGAGCTCCTACAATGAGCAGTTCTTC
>many|TRBJ2-3|TRBV10-3|TRBD2
CAISESTSGTDTQYF
TGTGCCATCAGTGAGTCTACTAGCGGGACAGATACGCAGTATTTT
>few|TRBJ1-1|TRBV5-1|-
CASSFSVGNTNTEAFF
TGCGCCAGCAGCTTCTCGGTGGGTAATACTAACACTGAAGCTTTCTTT
>many|TRBJ2-7|TRBV27|-
CASGGRNTYEQYF
TGTGCCAGCGGTGGACGGAATACCTACGAGCAGTACTTC
>many|TRBJ2-7|TRBV29-1|TRBD2
CSAQGAGAPEQYF
TGCAGCGCCCAAGGCGCGGGAGCGCCCGAGCAGTACTTC
>-|TRBJ2-3|TRBV12-3/TRBV12-4|TRBD1
CASSHPGQGSTDTQYF
TGCGCCAGCAGCCATCCGGGACAGGGTTCCACAGATACGCAGTATTTT
>many|TRBJ1-1|TRBV29-1|TRBD1
CSVGGGMNTEAFF
TGCAGCGTTGGAGGGGGCATGAACACTGAAGCTTTCTTT
>many|TRBJ2-7|TRBV12-3/TRBV12-4|-
CASRDRGHLGQYF
TGTGCCAGCAGGGACCGTGGTCATCTAGGGCAGTACTTC
>few|TRBJ2-5|TRBV24-1|-
CATSPFPGETQYF
TGTGCCACCAGTCCCTTCCCGGGCGAGACCCAGTACTTC
>many|TRBJ2-3|TRBV12-3/TRBV12-4|-
CASSTVRMGTPSSTDTQYF
TGTGCCAGCAGTACTGTTAGGATGGGAACGCCCTCGAGCACAGATACGCAGTATTTT
>many|TRBJ2-7|TRBV5-1|TRBD2
CASSSLAGSYEQYF
TGCGCCAGCAGTTCCCTAGCGGGGTCCTACGAGCAGTACTTC
>many|TRBJ1-1|TRBV20-1|-
CSAEAGQNTEAFF
TGCAGTGCCGAGGCGGGGCAGAACACTGAAGCTTTCTTT
>many|TRBJ2-3|TRBV29-1|-
CSVEGQGGDTQYF
TGCAGCGTTGAAGGGCAGGGGGGAGATACGCAGTATTTT
>few|TRBJ2-1|TRBV10-3|TRBD2
CAISDATSGYNEQFF
TGTGCCATCAGTGATGCGACTAGCGGCTACAATGAGCAGTTCTTC
>-|TRBJ1-1|TRBV29-1|TRBD1
CSVTGVTEAFF
TGCAGCGTTACAGGGGTCACTGAAGCTTTCTTT
>many|TRBJ2-1|TRBV5-1|-
CASSSHRGMRLNEQFF
TGCGCCAGCAGCAGCCACAGAGGAATGCGTCTCAATGAGCAGTTCTTC
>many|TRBJ2-5|TRBV1|-
CTSSQDTRGKPTQYF
TGCACCAGCAGCCAAGATACGCGGGGGAAGCCGACCCAGTACTTC
>many|TRBJ2-7|TRBV6-9|-
CASLSGYSYEQYF
TGTGCCAGCCTCTCGGGCTACTCCTACGAGCAGTACTTC
>many|TRBJ2-2|TRBV10-3|TRBD2
CATDGRALGELFF
TGTGCCACTGACGGGAGGGCGCTCGGGGAGCTGTTTTTT
>-|TRBJ1-1|TRBV30|-
CAWSVLRMNTEAFF
TGTGCCTGGAGTGTACTCCGGATGAACACTGAAGCTTTCTTT
>few|TRBJ2-7|TRBV29-1|TRBD2
CSVVFAGGRVEQYF
TGCAGCGTTGTCTTTGCGGGAGGGCGGGTCGAGCAGTACTTC
>-|TRBJ2-1|TRBV4-2|TRBD2
CASSHPTSGDYNEQFF
TGTGCCAGCAGCCACCCGACTAGCGGGGATTACAATGAGCAGTTCTTC
>many|TRBJ1-2|TRBV18|TRBD1
CASSPDRNYGYTF
TGTGCCAGCAGCCCGGACAGGAACTATGGCTACACCTTC
>many|TRBJ2-1|TRBV7-6|TRBD2
CASSPTSGMYNEQFF
TGTGCCAGCAGCCCGACTAGCGGGATGTACAATGAGCAGTTCTTC
>-|TRBJ2-3|TRBV7-2|-
CASSLGGVTQYF
TGTGCCAGCAGCTTAGGGGGAGTTACGCAGTATTTT